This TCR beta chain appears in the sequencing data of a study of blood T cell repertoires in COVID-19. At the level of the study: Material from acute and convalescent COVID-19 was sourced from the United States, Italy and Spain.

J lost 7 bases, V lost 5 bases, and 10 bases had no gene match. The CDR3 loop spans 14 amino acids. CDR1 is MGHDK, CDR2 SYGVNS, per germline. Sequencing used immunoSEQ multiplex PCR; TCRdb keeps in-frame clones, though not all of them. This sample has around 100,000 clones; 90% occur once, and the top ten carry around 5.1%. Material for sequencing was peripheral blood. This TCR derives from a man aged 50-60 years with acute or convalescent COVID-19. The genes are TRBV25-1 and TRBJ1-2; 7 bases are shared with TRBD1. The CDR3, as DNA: TGTGCCAGCAGTCGACAGGGACAGTTTGGTGGCTACACCTTC. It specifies CASSRQGQFGGYTF.